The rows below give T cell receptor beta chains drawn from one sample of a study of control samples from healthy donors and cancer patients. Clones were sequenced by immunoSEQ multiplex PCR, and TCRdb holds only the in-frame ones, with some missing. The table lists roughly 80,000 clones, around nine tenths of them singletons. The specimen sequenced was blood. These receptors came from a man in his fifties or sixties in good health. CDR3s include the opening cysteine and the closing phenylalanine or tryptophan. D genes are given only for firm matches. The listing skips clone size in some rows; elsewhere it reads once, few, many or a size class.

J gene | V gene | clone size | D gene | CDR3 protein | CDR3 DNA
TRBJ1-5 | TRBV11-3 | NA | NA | CASSRDPNQPQHF | TGTGCCAGCAGCAGGGACCCCAATCAGCCCCAGCATTTT
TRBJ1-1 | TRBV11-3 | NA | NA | CASSPDQKTAEAFF | TGTGCCAGCAGCCCCGATCAAAAGACAGCTGAAGCTTTCTTT
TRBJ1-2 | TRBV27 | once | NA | CASSLSRGAHGYTF | TGTGCCAGCAGTTTATCGAGGGGGGCCCATGGCTACACCTTC
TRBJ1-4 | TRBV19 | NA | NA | CASSMTGGVNEKLFF | TGTGCCAGTAGTATGACGGGGGGCGTTAATGAAAAACTGTTTTTT
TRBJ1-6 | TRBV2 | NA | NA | CASSEEVAWSSYNSPLHF | TGTGCCAGCAGTGAGGAGGTCGCCTGGAGCTCCTATAATTCACCCCTCCACTTT
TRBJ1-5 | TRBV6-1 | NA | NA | CASSEVAGQPQHF | TGTGCCAGCAGTGAAGTCGCGGGGCAGCCCCAGCATTTT
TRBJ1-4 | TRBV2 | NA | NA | CASRETASTNEKLLF | TGTGCCAGCAGGGAGACAGCCTCTACTAATGAAAAACTGCTTTTT
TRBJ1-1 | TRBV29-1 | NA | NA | CSVGYRERAMNTEAFF | TGCAGCGTCGGATACAGGGAGAGGGCAATGAACACTGAAGCTTTCTTT
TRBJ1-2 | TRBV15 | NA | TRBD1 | CATSSGTGYGYTF | TGTGCCACCAGCAGCGGGACAGGCTATGGCTACACCTTC
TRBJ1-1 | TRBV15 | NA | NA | CATSRVGGRFTEAFF | TGTGCCACCAGCAGAGTTGGGGGCCGTTTCACTGAAGCTTTCTTT
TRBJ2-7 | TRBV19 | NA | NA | CASSLTVTYEQYF | TGTGCCAGTAGTTTGACAGTTACCTACGAGCAGTACTTC
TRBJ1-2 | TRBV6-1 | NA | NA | CASSEGLYGYTF | TGTGCCAGCAGTGAAGGTTTATATGGCTACACCTTC
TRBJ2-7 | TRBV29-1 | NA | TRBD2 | CSVIAGFSYEQYF | TGCAGCGTGATAGCGGGGTTTTCCTACGAGCAGTACTTC
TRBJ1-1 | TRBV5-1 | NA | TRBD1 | CASSLAGQGGNTEAFF | TGCGCCAGCAGCTTGGCGGGACAGGGGGGGAACACTGAAGCTTTCTTT
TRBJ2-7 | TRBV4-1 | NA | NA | CASSQVKLHDEQYF | TGCGCCAGCAGCCAAGTAAAACTTCACGACGAGCAGTACTTC
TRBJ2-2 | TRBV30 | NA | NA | CAWSVRAGSNTGELFF | TGTGCCTGGAGTGTACGCGCGGGGTCCAACACCGGGGAGCTGTTTTTT
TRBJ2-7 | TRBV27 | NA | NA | CASSFGDGYEQYF | TGTGCCAGCAGTTTTGGGGATGGCTACGAGCAGTACTTC
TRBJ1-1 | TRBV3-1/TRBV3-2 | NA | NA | CASSQVGGKAFF | TGTGCCAGCAGCCAAGTTGGGGGGAAAGCTTTCTTT